This TCR beta chain appears in the sequencing data of a study of blood T cell repertoires in COVID-19. One Seattle source followed patients from active infection through their disease course. Measured with immunoSEQ multiplex PCR; TCRdb has only the in-frame clones, and not every one. The sample carries fewer than 700,000 clones, 85% to 90% recorded once. V lost 2 bases and J lost 2, with 7 bases in between. The V gene's germline CDR1 is LGHDT and CDR2 YNNKEL (reference sequence). The CDR3 length is 13 residues. This chain joins TRBV3-1 (or the pseudogene TRBV3-2) and TRBJ2-7, with D hard to call. This TCR derives from a woman in her 50s with COVID-19, enrolled during active disease. Specimen: peripheral blood. CDR3 sequence: CASSQNGAYEQYF. As DNA, the CDR3 is TGTGCCAGCAGCCAAAACGGAGCCTACGAGCAGTACTTC.